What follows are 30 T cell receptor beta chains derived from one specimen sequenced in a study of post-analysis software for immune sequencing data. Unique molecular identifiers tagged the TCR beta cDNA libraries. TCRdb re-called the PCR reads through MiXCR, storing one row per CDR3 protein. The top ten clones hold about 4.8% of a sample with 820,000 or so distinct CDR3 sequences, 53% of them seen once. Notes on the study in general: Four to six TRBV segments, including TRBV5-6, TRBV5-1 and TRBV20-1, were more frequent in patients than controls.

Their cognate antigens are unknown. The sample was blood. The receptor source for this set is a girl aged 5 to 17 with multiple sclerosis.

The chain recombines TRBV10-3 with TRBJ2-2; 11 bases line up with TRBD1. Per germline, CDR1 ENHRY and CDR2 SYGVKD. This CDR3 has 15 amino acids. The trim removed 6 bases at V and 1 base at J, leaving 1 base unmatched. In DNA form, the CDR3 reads TGTGCCATCAGAGGGACAGGGGGGAACACCGGGGAGCTGTTTTTT. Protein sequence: CAIRGTGGNTGELFF.

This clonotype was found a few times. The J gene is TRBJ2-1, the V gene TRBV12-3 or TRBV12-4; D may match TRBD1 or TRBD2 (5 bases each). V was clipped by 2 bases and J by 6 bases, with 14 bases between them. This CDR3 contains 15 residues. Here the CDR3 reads CASSLNSGPFNEQFF. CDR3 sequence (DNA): TGTGCCAGCAGTTTAAATTCGGGGCCGTTCAATGAGCAGTTCTTC.

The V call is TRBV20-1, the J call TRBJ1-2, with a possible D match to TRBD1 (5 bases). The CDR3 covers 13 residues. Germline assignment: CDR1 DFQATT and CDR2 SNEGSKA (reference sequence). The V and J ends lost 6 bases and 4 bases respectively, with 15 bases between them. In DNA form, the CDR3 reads TGCAGTGCCTGGGGAGGGGAGGGCTATGGCTACACCTTC. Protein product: CSAWGGEGYGYTF.

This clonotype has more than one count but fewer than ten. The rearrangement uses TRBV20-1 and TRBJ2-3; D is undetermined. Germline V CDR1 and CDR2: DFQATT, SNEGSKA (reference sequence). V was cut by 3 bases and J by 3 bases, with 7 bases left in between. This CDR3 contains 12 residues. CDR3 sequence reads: CSASAPTDTQYF. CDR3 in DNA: TGCAGTGCTAGCGCGCCTACAGATACGCAGTATTTT.

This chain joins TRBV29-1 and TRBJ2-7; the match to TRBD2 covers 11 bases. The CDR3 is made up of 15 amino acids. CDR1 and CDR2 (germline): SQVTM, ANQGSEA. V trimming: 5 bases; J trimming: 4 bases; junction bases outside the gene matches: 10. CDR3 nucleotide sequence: TGCAGCGTTCCCGGGACTAGCGGTTACTTATACGAGCAGTACTTC. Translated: CSVPGTSGYLYEQYF.

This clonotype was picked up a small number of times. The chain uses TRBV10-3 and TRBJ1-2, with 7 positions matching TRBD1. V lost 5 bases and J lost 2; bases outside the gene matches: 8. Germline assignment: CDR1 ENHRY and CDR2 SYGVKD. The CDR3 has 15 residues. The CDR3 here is CAISKGQLTNYGYTF. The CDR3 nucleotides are TGTGCCATCAGTAAGGGACAGCTTACCAACTATGGCTACACCTTC.

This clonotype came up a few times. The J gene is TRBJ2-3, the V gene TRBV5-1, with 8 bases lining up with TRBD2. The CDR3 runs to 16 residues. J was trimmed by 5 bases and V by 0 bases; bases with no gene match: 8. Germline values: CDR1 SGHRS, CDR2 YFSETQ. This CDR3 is CASSLDSAGVIDTQYF. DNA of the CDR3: TGCGCCAGCAGCTTGGATTCAGCGGGAGTGATAGATACGCAGTATTTT.

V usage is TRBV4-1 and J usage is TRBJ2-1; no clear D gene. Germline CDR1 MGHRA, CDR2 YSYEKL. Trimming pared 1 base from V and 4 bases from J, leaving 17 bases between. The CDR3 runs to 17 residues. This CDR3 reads CASSQGQARRIYNEQFF. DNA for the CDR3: TGCGCCAGCAGCCAAGGACAAGCTCGGCGGATATACAATGAGCAGTTCTTC.

CDR3 DNA: TGTGCCAGCAGCCATGGGGCCCGAAGGGGTACGCAGTATTTT. Its protein is CASSHGARRGTQYF. This chain connects TRBV3-1 to TRBJ2-3; a possible D gene is TRBD1 (5 bases). V was cut by 3 bases and J by 8 bases, with 15 bases left in between. Germline-derived CDR1 and CDR2 are LGHDT and YNNKEL (reference sequence). The CDR3 runs to 14 residues.

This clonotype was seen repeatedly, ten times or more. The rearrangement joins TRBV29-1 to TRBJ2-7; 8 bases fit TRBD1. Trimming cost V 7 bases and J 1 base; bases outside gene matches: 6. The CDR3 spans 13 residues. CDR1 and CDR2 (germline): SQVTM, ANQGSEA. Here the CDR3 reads CSARTGTSYEQYF. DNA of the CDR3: TGCAGCGCTCGGACAGGGACTTCCTACGAGCAGTACTTC.

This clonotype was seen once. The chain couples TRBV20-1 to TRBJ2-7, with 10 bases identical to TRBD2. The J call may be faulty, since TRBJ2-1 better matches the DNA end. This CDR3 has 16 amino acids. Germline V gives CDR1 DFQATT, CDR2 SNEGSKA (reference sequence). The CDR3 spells CSARPEGLALYNEQFF. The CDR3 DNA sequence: TGCAGTGCTAGACCCGAGGGACTAGCGTTATACAATGAGCAGTTCTTC.

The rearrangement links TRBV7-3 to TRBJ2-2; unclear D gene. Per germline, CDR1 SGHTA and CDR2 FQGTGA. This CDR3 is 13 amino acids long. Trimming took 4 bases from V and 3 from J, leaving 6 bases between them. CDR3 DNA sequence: TGTGCCAGCAGCTGGCCGCACACCGGGGAGCTGTTTTTT. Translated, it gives CASSWPHTGELFF.

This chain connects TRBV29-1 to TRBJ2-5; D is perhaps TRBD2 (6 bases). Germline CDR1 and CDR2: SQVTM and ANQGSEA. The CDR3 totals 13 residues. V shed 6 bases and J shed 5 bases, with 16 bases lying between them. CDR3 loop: CSVPVGGSETQYF. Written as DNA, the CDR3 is TGCAGCGTCCCGGTCGGGGGTTCGGAGACCCAGTACTTC.

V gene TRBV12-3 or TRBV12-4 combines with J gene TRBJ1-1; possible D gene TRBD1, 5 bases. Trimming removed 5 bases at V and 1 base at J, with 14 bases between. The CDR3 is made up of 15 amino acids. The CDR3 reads CASSGGGRKNTEAFF. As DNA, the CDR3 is TGTGCCAGCAGTGGTGGGGGACGGAAGAACACTGAAGCTTTCTTT.

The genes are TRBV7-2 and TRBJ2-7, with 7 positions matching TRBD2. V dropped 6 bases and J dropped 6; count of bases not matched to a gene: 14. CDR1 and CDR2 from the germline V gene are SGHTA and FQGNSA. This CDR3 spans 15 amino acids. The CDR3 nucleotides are TGTGCCAGCAGTCCGGGGACTATCGGCTCCGGCGAGCAGTACTTC. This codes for CASSPGTIGSGEQYF.

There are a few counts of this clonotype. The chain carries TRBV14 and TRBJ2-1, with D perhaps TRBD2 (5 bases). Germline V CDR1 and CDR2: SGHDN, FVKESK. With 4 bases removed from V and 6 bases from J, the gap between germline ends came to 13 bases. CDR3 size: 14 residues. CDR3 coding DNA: TGTGCCAGCAGCCCGCTTGACGAGGGCAATGAGCAGTTCTTC. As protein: CASSPLDEGNEQFF.

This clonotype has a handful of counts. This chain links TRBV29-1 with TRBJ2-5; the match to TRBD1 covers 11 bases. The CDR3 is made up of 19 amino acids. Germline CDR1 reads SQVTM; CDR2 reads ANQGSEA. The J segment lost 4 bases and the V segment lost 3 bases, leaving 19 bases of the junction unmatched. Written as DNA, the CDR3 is TGCAGCGTTGAGGGCCTCGGACGGACAGGGGGCGAGGCTCGAGAGACCCAGTACTTC. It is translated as CSVEGLGRTGGEARETQYF. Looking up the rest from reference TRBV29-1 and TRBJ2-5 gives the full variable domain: SAVISQKPSRDICQRGTSLTIQCQVDSQVTMMFWYRQQPGQSLTLIATANQGSEATYESGFVIDKFPISRPNLTFSTLTVSNMSPEDSSIYLCSVEGLGRTGGEARETQYFGPGTRLLVL.

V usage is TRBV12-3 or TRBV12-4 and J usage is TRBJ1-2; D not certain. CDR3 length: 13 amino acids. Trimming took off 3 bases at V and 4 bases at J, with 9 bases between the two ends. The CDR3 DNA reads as TGTGCCAGCAGTTTCGGGCGGCCCTATGGCTACACCTTC. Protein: CASSFGRPYGYTF.

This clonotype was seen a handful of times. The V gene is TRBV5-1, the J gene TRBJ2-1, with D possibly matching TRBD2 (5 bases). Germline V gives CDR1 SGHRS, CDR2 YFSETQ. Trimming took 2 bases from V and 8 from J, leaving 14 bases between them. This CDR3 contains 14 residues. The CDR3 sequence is CASSFEASTDEQFF. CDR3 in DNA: TGCGCCAGCAGCTTTGAGGCTAGCACGGATGAGCAGTTCTTC.

The CDR3 bases are TGCAGTGCTAGAGGGACAGGGGGCGCCGTCGGCTATGGCTACACCTTC. This encodes CSARGTGGAVGYGYTF. V is TRBV20-1 and J is TRBJ1-2; 11 bases match TRBD1. The CDR3 length is 16 residues. Germline V gene lookup returns CDR1 DFQATT and CDR2 SNEGSKA (reference sequence). V was clipped by 1 base and J by 4 bases; unmatched bases: 8.

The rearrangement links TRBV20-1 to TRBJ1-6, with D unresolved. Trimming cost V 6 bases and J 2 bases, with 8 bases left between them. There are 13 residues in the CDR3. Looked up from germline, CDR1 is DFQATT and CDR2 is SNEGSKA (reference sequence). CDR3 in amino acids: CSATRAYNSPLHF. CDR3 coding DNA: TGCAGTGCGACCCGGGCCTATAATTCACCCCTCCACTTT.

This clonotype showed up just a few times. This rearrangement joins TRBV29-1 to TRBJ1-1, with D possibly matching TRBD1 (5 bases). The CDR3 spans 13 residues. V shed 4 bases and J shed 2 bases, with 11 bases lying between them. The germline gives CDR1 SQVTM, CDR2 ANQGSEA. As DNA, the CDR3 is TGCAGCGTTGGGGGGGGACCTAACACTGAAGCTTTCTTT. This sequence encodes CSVGGGPNTEAFF.

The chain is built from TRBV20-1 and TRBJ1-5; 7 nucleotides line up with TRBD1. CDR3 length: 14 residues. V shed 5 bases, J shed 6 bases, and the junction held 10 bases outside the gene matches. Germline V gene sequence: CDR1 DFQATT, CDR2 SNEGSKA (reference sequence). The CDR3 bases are TGCAGTGCTTCGACAGGGCCATGGGGTCAGCCCCAGCATTTT. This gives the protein CSASTGPWGQPQHF.

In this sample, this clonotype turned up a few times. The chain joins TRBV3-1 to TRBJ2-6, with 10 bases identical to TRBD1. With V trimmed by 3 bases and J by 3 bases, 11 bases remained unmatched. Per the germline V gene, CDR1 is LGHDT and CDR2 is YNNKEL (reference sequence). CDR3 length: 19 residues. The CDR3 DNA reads TGTGCCAGCAGCCATGCCTCAGGGACAGGGGTCGATGGGGCCAACGTCCTGACTTTC. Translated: CASSHASGTGVDGANVLTF.

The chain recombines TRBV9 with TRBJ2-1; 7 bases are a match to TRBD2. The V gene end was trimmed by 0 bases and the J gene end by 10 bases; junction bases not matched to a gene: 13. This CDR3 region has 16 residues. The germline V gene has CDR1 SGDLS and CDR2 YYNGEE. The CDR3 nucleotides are TGTGCCAGCAGCGTAGGCGGGACTACAATCAGCCCCGAGCAGTTCTTC. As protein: CASSVGGTTISPEQFF.

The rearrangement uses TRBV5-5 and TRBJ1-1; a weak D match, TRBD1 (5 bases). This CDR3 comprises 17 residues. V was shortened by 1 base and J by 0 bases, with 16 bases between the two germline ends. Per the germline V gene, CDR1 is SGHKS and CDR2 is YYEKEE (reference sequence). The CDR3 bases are TGTGCCAGCAGCTTGCGTGGCCAGGGACTGATGAACACTGAAGCTTTCTTT. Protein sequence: CASSLRGQGLMNTEAFF. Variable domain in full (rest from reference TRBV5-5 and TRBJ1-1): DAGVTQSPTHLIKTRGQQVTLRCSPISGHKSVSWYQQVLGQGPQFIFQYYEKEERGRGNFPDRFSARQFPNYSSELNVNALLLGDSALYLCASSLRGQGLMNTEAFFGQGTRLTVV.

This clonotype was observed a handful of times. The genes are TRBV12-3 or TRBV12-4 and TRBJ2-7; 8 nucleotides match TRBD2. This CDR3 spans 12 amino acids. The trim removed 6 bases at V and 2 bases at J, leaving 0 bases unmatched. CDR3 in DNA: TGTGCCAGCAGACTAGCGGCCTACGAGCAGTACTTC. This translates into CASRLAAYEQYF.

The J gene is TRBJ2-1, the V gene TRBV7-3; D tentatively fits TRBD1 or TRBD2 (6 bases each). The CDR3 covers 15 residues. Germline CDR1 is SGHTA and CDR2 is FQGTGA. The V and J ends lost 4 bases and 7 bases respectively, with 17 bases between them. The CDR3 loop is CASSWAGGASNEQFF. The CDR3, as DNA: TGTGCCAGCAGCTGGGCCGGGGGCGCAAGTAATGAGCAGTTCTTC.

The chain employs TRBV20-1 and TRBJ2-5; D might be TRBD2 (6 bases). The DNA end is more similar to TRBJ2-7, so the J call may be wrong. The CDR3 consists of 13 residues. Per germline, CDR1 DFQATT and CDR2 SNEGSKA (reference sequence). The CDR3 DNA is TGCAGTGCCGTTCCGGCAGGGAGGAACGAGCAGTACTTC. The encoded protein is CSAVPAGRNEQYF.

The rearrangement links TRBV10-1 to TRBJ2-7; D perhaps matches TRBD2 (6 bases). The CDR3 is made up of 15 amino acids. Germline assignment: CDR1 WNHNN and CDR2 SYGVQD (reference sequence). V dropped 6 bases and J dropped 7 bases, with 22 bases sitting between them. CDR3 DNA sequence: TGCGCCAGCAGCGCCGGGGGTAGCGGCAAAGGGGAGCAGTACTTC. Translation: CASSAGGSGKGEQYF.